The T cell receptor (beta chain) under discussion was sequenced for a study of blood T cell repertoires in COVID-19. Study-level background: Acute and convalescent COVID-19 samples came from the United States, Italy and Spain. T cells, B-cell-depleted T cells, or PBMCs provided the cDNA or gDNA that served as material.

Enrollment of patients from Seattle took place during active infection, with longitudinal follow-up. The assay was immunoSEQ multiplex PCR, and TCRdb's table has in-frame clones only and misses some. The sample has some 300,000 clones; around nine tenths are singletons. CDR1 GTSNPN and CDR2 SVGIG come from the germline V gene (reference sequence). Between the trimmed V and J ends, which lost 0 bases and 2 bases, there was a span of 8 bases. There are 14 residues in the CDR3. The clonotype originates from a woman between 65 and 79 years old with COVID-19, enrolled during active disease. The sample taken for sequencing was peripheral blood. The chain joins TRBV30 to TRBJ1-5; D call uncertain. This CDR3 reads CAWSVQSGNQPQHF. The DNA of the CDR3 is TGTGCCTGGAGTGTACAAAGTGGCAATCAGCCCCAGCATTTT.